The 6 T cell receptor beta chains below come from one sample, sequenced in a study of shared clonotypes between healthy human individuals. Some clones are missing from TCRdb's copy, which holds only in-frame ones; the method was immunoSEQ multiplex PCR. Of some 2,000,000 clones in the sample, roughly 95% were seen once. Sequencing was performed on naive CD4+ T cells sorted from blood. The subset: CD45RA+ positively selected. These TCRs come from a man between 18 and 35 years old in good health.

A word on this clone: Within the sample, other DNA sequences also encode this same CDR3. This chain joins TRBV7-2 and TRBJ2-1; D might be TRBD1 (6 bases). From germline, CDR1 is SGHTA and CDR2 FQGNSA. V was cut by 5 bases and J by 2 bases, with 10 bases left in between. The CDR3 sequence is 14 residues long. For the CDR3, the DNA is TGTGCCAGCAGCCCTGGACAGACCTACAATGAGCAGTTCTTC. Translated: CASSPGQTYNEQFF. Variable domain in full (rest from reference TRBV7-2 and TRBJ2-1): GAGVSQSPSNKVTEKGKDVELRCDPISGHTALYWYRQSLGQGLEFLIYFQGNSAPDKSGLPSDRFSAERTGGSVSTLTIQRTQQEDSAVYLCASSPGQTYNEQFFGPGTRLTVL.

The V and J genes are TRBV10-2 and TRBJ2-3; D tentatively fits TRBD1 or TRBD2 (5 bases each). Trimming took off 8 bases at V and 2 bases at J, with 14 bases between the two ends. The germline V gene encodes CDR1 WSHSY and CDR2 SAAADI. The CDR3 runs to 14 residues. This chain's CDR3 is CASGGPSVTDTQYF. The CDR3 coding sequence is TGCGCCAGCGGGGGACCCAGCGTCACAGATACGCAGTATTTT.

In this sample, this clone turned up once. This sequence joins TRBV7-2 and TRBJ2-5; D gene unclear. Germline-derived CDR1 and CDR2 are SGHTA and FQGNSA. CDR3 length: 14 amino acids. Trimming stripped 2 bases from V and 1 base from J, with 8 bases between. The CDR3 region has the DNA TGTGCCAGCAGCTTAATCCACAGCCAAGAGACCCAGTACTTC. Translated: CASSLIHSQETQYF.

Points on this clone: This same CDR3 is encoded by further DNA sequences in the sample. The V and J genes are TRBV7-3 and TRBJ1-5; no definite D call. Trimming removed 2 bases from V and 1 base from J, with 3 bases in between. Germline V CDR1 and CDR2: SGHTA, FQGTGA. The CDR3 sequence is 13 residues long. CDR3 residues: CASSLSSNQPQHF. CDR3 coding DNA: TGTGCCAGCAGCTTATCCAGCAATCAGCCCCAGCATTTT.

This clone appeared once. The CDR3 sequence: CASRTGLAYNEQFF. The CDR3 nucleotides read TGTGCCAGCAGAACTGGACTAGCCTACAATGAGCAGTTCTTC. V and J are TRBV5-6 and TRBJ2-1; 7 bases map to TRBD2. The CDR3 length is 14 residues. V lost 5 bases to trimming and J lost 2 bases; unmatched junction nucleotides: 4. Germline CDR1 reads SGHDT; CDR2 reads YYEEEE.

The chain uses TRBV2 and TRBJ2-1; TRBD1 aligns across 7 bases. Looked up from germline, CDR1 is SNHLY and CDR2 is FYNNEI. The CDR3 spans 15 residues. Germline trimming cut 6 bases from V and 0 bases from J; bases unmatched to any gene: 5. The CDR3 nucleotides read TGTGCCAGCAGGAGGGGGACAGTCTCCTACAATGAGCAGTTCTTC. Its protein is CASRRGTVSYNEQFF.